The source of this T cell receptor beta chain is a study of glioma-infiltrating T cells. J gave up 5 bases and V 0 bases, and 3 bases lay outside the gene matches. Germline V CDR1 and CDR2: LGHNT, FRNRAP. This CDR3 is built from 16 residues. Amplification of TCR alpha and beta CDR3 regions from RNA used iRepertoire nested multiplex PCR. Using its own MiXCR run on the multiplex PCR reads, TCRdb lists one record per CDR3 protein. Among around 44,000 distinct CDR3 sequences listed, 20% to 25% were seen once. This clonotype has ten or more counts. The sequence was collected from a human donor with low-grade glioma or glioblastoma, undergoing nonglioma brain surgery, or in good health (not recorded which). Sequencing used glioma tissue, nonneoplastic brain tissue, or PBMCs (not recorded which). The chain is built from TRBV12-5 and TRBJ2-1, with TRBD2 matching 11 bases. CDR3 bases: TGTGCTAGTGGTTTGGTACAGGGACTAGCGGACAATGAGCAGTTCTTC. Encoded protein: CASGLVQGLADNEQFF.